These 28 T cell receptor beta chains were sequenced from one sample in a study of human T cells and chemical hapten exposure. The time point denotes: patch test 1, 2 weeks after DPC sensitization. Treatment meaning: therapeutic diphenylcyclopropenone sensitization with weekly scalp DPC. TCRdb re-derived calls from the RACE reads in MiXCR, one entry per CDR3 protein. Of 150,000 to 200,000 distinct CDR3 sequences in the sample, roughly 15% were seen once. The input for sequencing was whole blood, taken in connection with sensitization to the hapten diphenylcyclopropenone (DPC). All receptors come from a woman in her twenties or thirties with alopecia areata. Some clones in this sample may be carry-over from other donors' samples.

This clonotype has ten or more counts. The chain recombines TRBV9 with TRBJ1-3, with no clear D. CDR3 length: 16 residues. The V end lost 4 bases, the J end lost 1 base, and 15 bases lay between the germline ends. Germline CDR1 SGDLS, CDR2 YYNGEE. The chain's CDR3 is CASSPAIRRSGNTIYF. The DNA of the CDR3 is TGTGCCAGCAGCCCGGCAATCCGACGATCTGGAAACACCATATATTTT.

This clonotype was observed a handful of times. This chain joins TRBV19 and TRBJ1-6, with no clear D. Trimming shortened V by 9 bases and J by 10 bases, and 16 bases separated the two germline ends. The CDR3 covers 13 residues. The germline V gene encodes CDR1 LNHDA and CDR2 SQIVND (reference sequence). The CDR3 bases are TGTGCCAGCGGTTTGAACTATAGATCACCCCTCCACTTT. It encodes CASGLNYRSPLHF.

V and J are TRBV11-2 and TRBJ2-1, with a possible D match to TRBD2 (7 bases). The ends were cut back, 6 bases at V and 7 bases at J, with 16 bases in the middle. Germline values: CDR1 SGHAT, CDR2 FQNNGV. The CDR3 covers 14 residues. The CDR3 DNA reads TGTGCCAGCAGTCACCGGGGGGCGGGGAATGAGCAGTTCTTC. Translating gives CASSHRGAGNEQFF.

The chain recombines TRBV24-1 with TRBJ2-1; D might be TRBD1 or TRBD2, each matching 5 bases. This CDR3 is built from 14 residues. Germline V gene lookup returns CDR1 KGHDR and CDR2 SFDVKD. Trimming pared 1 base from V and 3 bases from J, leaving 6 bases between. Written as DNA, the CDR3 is TGTGCCACCAGTGATTTTGGGGGCTACAATGAGCAGTTCTTC. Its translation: CATSDFGGYNEQFF.

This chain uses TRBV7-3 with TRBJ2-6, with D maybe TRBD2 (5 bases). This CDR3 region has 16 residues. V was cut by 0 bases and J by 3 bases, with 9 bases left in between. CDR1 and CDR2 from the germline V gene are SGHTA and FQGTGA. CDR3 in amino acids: CASSLTSGSGANVLTF. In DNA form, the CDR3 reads TGTGCCAGCAGCTTAACGTCGGGGAGTGGGGCCAACGTCCTGACTTTC.

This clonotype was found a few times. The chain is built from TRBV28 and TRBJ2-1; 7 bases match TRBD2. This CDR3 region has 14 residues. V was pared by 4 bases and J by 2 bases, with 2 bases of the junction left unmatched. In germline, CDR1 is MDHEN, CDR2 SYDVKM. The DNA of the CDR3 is TGTGCCAGCAGTTGGGGGGGGACCTACAATGAGCAGTTCTTC. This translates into CASSWGGTYNEQFF.

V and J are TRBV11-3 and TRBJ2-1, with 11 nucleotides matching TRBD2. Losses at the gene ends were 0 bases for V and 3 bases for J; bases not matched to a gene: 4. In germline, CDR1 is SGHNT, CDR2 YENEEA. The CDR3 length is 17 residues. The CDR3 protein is CASSLEWGTSGYNEQFF. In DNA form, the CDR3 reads TGTGCCAGCAGCTTAGAATGGGGGACTAGCGGCTACAATGAGCAGTTCTTC.

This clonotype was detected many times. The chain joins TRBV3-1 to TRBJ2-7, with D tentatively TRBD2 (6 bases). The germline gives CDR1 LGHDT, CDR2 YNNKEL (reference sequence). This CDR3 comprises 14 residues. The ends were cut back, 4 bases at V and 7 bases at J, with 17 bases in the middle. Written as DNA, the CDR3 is TGTGCCAGCAGCCTCGACGTCCTAGCGAATGAGCAGTACTTC. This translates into CASSLDVLANEQYF.

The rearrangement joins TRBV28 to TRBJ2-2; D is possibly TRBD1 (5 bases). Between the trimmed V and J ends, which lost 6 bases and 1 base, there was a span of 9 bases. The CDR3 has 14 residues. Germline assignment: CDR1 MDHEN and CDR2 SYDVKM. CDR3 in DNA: TGTGCCAGCAGAGGGGCCGTGAACACCGGGGAGCTGTTTTTT. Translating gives CASRGAVNTGELFF.

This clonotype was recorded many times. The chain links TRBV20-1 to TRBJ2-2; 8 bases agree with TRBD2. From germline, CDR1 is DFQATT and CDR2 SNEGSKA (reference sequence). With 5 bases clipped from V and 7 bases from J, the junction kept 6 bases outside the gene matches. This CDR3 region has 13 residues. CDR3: CSAVGLAGGELFF. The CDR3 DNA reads TGCAGTGCTGTAGGACTAGCAGGCGGGGAGCTGTTTTTT.

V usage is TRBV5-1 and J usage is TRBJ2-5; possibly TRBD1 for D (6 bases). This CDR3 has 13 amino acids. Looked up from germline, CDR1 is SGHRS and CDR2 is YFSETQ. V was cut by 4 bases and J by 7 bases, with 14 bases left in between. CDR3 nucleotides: TGCGCCAGCAGCCAGACAGGTTCGCGGACCCAGTACTTC. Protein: CASSQTGSRTQYF.

In nucleotides, the CDR3 is TGTGCCAGCAGCGTGACAGGGGGGAACACTGAAGCTTTCTTT. Its translation is CASSVTGGNTEAFF. The chain employs TRBV2 and TRBJ1-1; 9 bases agree with TRBD1. The CDR3 sequence is 14 residues long. In germline, CDR1 is SNHLY, CDR2 FYNNEI. V dropped 6 bases and J dropped 1; count of bases not matched to a gene: 3.

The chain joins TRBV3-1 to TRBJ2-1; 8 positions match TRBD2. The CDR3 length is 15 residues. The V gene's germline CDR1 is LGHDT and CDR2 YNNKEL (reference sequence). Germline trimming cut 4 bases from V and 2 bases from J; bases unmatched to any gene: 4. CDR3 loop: CASSRETSAYNEQFF. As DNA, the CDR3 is TGTGCCAGCAGCCGGGAGACTAGCGCCTACAATGAGCAGTTCTTC.

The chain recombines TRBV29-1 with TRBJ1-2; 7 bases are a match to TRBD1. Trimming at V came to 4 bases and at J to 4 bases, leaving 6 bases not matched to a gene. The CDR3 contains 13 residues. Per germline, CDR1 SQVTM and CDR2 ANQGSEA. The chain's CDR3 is CSVVSRGIYGYTF. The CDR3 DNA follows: TGCAGCGTTGTGTCCAGGGGGATCTATGGCTACACCTTC. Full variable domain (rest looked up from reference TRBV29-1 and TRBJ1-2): SAVISQKPSRDICQRGTSLTIQCQVDSQVTMMFWYRQQPGQSLTLIATANQGSEATYESGFVIDKFPISRPNLTFSTLTVSNMSPEDSSIYLCSVVSRGIYGYTFGSGTRLTVV.

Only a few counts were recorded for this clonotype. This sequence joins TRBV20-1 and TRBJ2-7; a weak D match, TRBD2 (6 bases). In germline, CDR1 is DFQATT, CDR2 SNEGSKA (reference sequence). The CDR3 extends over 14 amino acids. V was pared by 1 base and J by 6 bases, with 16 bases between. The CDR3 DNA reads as TGCAGTGCTAGAGTCGGGACCTCCGGGGGCGAGCAGTACTTC. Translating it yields CSARVGTSGGEQYF.

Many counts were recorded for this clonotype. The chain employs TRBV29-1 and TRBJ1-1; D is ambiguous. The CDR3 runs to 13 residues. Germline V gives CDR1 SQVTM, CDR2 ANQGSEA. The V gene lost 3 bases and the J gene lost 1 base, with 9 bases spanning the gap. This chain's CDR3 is CSVEAWRNTEAFF. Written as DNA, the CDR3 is TGCAGCGTTGAGGCCTGGCGGAACACTGAAGCTTTCTTT.

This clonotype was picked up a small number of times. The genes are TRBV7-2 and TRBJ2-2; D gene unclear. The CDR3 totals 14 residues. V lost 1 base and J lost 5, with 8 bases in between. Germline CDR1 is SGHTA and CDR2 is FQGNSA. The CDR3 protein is CASSLGGRTGELFF. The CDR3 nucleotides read TGTGCCAGCAGCTTAGGGGGTCGGACCGGGGAGCTGTTTTTT.

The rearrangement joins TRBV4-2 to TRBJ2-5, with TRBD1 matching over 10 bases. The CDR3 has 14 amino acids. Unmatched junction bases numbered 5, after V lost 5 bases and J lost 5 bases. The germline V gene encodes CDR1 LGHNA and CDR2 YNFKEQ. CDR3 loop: CASSAGQGYETQYF. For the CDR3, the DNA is TGTGCCAGCAGCGCGGGACAGGGGTATGAGACCCAGTACTTC.

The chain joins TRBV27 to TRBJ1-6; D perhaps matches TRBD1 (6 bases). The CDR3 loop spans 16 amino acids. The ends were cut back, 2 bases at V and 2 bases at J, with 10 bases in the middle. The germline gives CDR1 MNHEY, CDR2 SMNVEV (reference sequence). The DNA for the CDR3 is TGTGCCAGCAGTTTAATTAGGGGGGCCTATAATTCACCCCTCCACTTT. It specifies CASSLIRGAYNSPLHF.

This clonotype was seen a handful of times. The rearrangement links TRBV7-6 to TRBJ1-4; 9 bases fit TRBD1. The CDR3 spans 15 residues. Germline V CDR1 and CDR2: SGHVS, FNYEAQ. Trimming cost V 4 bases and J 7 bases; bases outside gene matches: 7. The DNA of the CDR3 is TGTGCCAGCAGCTCACGGACAGGGGTTGGTGAAAAACTGTTTTTT. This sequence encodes CASSSRTGVGEKLFF.

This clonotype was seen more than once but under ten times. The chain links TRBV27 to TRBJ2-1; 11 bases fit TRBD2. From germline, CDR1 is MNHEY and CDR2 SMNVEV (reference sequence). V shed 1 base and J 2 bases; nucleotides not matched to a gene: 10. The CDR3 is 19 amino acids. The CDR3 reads CASSLWAPSGGTTYNEQFF. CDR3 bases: TGTGCCAGCAGTTTATGGGCGCCTAGCGGGGGGACGACCTACAATGAGCAGTTCTTC.

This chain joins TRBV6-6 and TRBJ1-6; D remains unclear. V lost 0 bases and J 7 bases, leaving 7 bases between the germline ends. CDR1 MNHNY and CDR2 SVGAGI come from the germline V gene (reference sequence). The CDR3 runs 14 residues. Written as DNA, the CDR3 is TGTGCCAGCAGTTACTCGATGGAGAATTCACCCCTCCACTTT. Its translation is CASSYSMENSPLHF.

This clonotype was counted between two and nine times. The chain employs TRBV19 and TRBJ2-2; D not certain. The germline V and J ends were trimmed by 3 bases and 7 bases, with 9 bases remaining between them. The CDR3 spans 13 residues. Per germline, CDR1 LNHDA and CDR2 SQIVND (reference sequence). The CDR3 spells CASSMEGLGELFF. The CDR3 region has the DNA TGTGCCAGTAGTATGGAAGGGCTCGGGGAGCTGTTTTTT.

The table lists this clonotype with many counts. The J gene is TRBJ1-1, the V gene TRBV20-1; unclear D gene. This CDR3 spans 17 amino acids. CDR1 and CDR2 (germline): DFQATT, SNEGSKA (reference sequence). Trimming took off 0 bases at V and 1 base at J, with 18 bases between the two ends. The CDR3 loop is CSAREGVLPAPNTEAFF. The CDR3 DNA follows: TGCAGTGCTAGAGAGGGTGTGCTACCCGCCCCGAACACTGAAGCTTTCTTT.

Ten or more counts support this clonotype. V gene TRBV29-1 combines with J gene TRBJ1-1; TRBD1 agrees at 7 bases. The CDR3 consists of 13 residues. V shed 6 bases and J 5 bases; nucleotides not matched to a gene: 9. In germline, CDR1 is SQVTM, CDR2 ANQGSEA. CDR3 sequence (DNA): TGCAGCGTCGCCCAGGGGGGTAATACTGAAGCTTTCTTT. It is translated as CSVAQGGNTEAFF.

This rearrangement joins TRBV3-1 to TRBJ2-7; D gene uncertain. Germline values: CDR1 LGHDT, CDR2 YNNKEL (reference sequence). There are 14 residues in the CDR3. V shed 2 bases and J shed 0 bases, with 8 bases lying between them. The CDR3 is CASSQPGSSYEQYF. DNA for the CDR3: TGTGCCAGCAGCCAACCGGGTAGCTCCTACGAGCAGTACTTC.

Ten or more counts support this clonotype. CDR3 region: CASSLRGDGTGELFF. CDR3 DNA: TGCGCCAGCAGCCTCAGGGGCGATGGCACCGGGGAGCTGTTTTTT. V gene TRBV5-1 combines with J gene TRBJ2-2; TRBD1 is a possible D gene (6 bases). Germline values: CDR1 SGHRS, CDR2 YFSETQ. The CDR3 runs to 15 residues. Trimming left V 4 bases short and J 4 bases short, with 14 bases between.

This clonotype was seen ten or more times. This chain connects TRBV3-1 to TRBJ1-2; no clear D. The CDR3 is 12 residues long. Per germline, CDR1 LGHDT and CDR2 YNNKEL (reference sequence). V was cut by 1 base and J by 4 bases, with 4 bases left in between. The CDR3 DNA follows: TGTGCCAGCAGCCAAGGCCTCTATGGCTACACCTTC. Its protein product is CASSQGLYGYTF.